Presented here are 17 T cell receptor beta chains from one specimen sequenced in a study of T cell changes during pregnancy in multiple sclerosis. Repertoires were generated with immunoSEQ multiplex PCR, while TCRdb's copy carries only in-frame clones and drops some. The sample records about 61,000 clones, over 85% being singletons. The sequencing here drew on CD8+ T cells from peripheral blood mononuclear cells, taken in the third trimester of pregnancy. These receptors were obtained from a female donor with multiple sclerosis, enrolled in a pregnancy study.

This sequence joins TRBV7-6 and TRBJ2-7, with D hard to call. Germline loops: CDR1 SGHVS, CDR2 FNYEAQ. The CDR3 contains 15 residues. Trimming pared 5 bases from V and 5 bases from J, leaving 19 bases between. The CDR3 region is CASSSEPPPLDEQYF. The CDR3 bases are TGTGCCAGCAGCAGCGAACCGCCACCGTTGGACGAGCAGTACTTC.

V usage is TRBV7-9 and J usage is TRBJ1-1; D possibly corresponds to TRBD1 (6 bases). The CDR3 spans 13 residues. The V gene lost 5 bases and the J gene lost 11 bases, with 18 bases spanning the gap. Germline CDR1 SEHNR, CDR2 FQNEAQ (reference sequence). The CDR3 protein is CASSPPGGPTAFF. CDR3 DNA sequence: TGTGCCAGCAGCCCCCCCGGGGGGCCCACGGCTTTCTTT.

The V call is TRBV6-5, the J call TRBJ1-1; a weak D match, TRBD1 (6 bases). V was pared by 4 bases and J by 4 bases, with 10 bases between. Germline V lookup: CDR1 MNHEY, CDR2 SVGAGI. The CDR3 is 13 residues long. This CDR3 is CASSSGGGTEAFF. The DNA of the CDR3 is TGTGCCAGCAGTTCTGGGGGCGGCACTGAAGCTTTCTTT.

The J gene is TRBJ2-2, the V gene TRBV6-4, with TRBD2 as a possible D gene (5 bases). Trimming removed 3 bases at V and 5 bases at J, with 7 bases between. The CDR3 extends over 13 amino acids. Germline CDR1 MRHNA, CDR2 SNTAGT. The CDR3 is CASSEAATGELFF. Written as DNA, the CDR3 is TGTGCCAGCAGTGAAGCGGCAACCGGGGAGCTGTTTTTT.

The rearrangement joins TRBV21-1 to TRBJ2-6; the D call in the table, TRBD1, was not verified against the DNA. TRBV21-1 is noted as a pseudogene. The CDR3 consists of 10 residues. CDR3: CASEHNVLTF. In DNA form, the CDR3 reads TGTGCCAGCGAACACAACGTCCTGACTTTC.

The chain joins TRBV30 to TRBJ1-6; 9 positions agree with TRBD1. V lost 1 base and J lost 0; bases outside the gene matches: 7. Germline V gene lookup returns CDR1 GTSNPN and CDR2 SVGIG (reference sequence). This CDR3 is built from 18 residues. CDR3 bases: TGTGCCTGGAGTGCTGGGACAGGGAGAAGCTCCTATAATTCACCCCTCCACTTT. Protein product: CAWSAGTGRSSYNSPLHF.

V gene TRBV4-2 combines with J gene TRBJ2-1; 14 nucleotides align to TRBD2. The germline V gene encodes CDR1 LGHNA and CDR2 YNFKEQ. Trimming took 3 bases from V and 8 from J; bases not matched to a gene: 3. The CDR3 contains 15 residues. The CDR3 is CASSQTSGRADEQFF. CDR3 nucleotide sequence: TGTGCCAGCAGCCAGACTAGCGGGAGGGCCGATGAGCAGTTCTTC.

This chain uses TRBV5-4 with TRBJ2-7, with a tentative D call TRBD2 (6 bases). The CDR3 loop spans 14 amino acids. Trimming stripped 5 bases from V and 2 bases from J, with 14 bases between. Germline V CDR1 and CDR2: SGHNT, YYREEE (reference sequence). CDR3 coding DNA: TGTGCCAGCAGGACCCGGGAGACCCCCTACGAGCAGTACTTC. Its translation: CASRTRETPYEQYF.

The sample holds one count of this clone. The V gene is TRBV5-1, the J gene TRBJ1-2, with D possibly matching TRBD1 (6 bases). Germline CDR1 reads SGHRS; CDR2 reads YFSETQ. The CDR3 totals 12 residues. V gave up 1 base and J gave up 8 bases, with 9 bases separating them. CDR3 amino acids: CASSLQGRGYTF. DNA of the CDR3: TGCGCCAGCAGCTTGCAGGGGCGCGGCTACACCTTC.

The gene calls are TRBV5-1 and TRBJ2-1; 8 bases agree with TRBD1. V lost 2 bases, J lost 9 bases, and 4 bases stayed unmatched. Germline values: CDR1 SGHRS, CDR2 YFSETQ. The CDR3 loop spans 13 amino acids. The CDR3 coding sequence is TGCGCCAGCAGCTTTCTCACAGGGGGTGAGCAGTTCTTC. It yields the protein CASSFLTGGEQFF.

As to this clone: At one boundary the junction diverges from the germline segment, which might be a read error. V gene TRBV10-1 combines with J gene TRBJ2-7; 9 positions match TRBD2. From germline, CDR1 is WNHNN and CDR2 SYGVQD (reference sequence). CDR3 length equals 15 residues. CDR3 residues: CASSEAGTSSSEQYF. CDR3 bases: TGCGCCAGCAGCGAAGCCGGGACTAGCTCCTCCGAGCAGTACTTC.

V usage is TRBV5-1 and J usage is TRBJ2-7; maybe TRBD1 (5 bases). With 0 bases removed from V and 2 bases from J, the gap between germline ends came to 12 bases. The length of the CDR3 is 15 residues. CDR1 is SGHRS, CDR2 YFSETQ, per germline. The CDR3 DNA reads as TGCGCCAGCAGCTTGGGTTTGGGGCTAGCCTACGAGCAGTACTTC. Protein product: CASSLGLGLAYEQYF.

This chain joins TRBV7-9 and TRBJ2-1; TRBD2 might be the D (5 bases). The CDR3 totals 14 residues. V lost 1 base and J 4 bases, leaving 8 bases between the germline ends. Germline CDR1 and CDR2: SEHNR and FQNEAQ (reference sequence). The CDR3 DNA follows: TGTGCCAGCAGCTTAGATAGCGAGTACAATGAGCAGTTCTTC. It specifies CASSLDSEYNEQFF.

The chain has TRBV15 and TRBJ2-7; 10 bases line up with TRBD1. CDR3 length: 13 residues. V shed 7 bases, J shed 5 bases, and the junction held 5 bases outside the gene matches. Looked up from germline, CDR1 is LNHNV and CDR2 is YYDKDF (reference sequence). The CDR3 DNA follows: TGTGCCACCAACCCGGACAGGGGGGACGAGCAGTACTTC. Protein product: CATNPDRGDEQYF.

The V and J genes are TRBV28 and TRBJ1-5; no reliable D call. The CDR3 totals 14 residues. V dropped 6 bases and J dropped 2 bases, with 11 bases sitting between them. Germline loops: CDR1 MDHEN, CDR2 SYDVKM. The CDR3, as DNA: TGTGCCAGCAGGGAACGGGGAGGCAATCAGCCCCAGCATTTT. Encoded protein: CASRERGGNQPQHF.

CDR3 region: CASSLWSELAGPSTDTQYF. The CDR3 coding sequence is TGTGCCAGCAGCTTATGGTCGGAGCTAGCGGGGCCGAGCACAGATACGCAGTATTTT. The chain has TRBV7-6 and TRBJ2-3; 9 bases fit TRBD2. Germline values: CDR1 SGHVS, CDR2 FNYEAQ. J lost 0 bases, V lost 2 bases, and 12 bases had no gene match. The length of the CDR3 is 19 residues.

J is TRBJ2-7 and V is TRBV4-1, with 8 bases fitting TRBD2. There are 14 residues in the CDR3. The germline CDR1 and CDR2 sequences are MGHRA and YSYEKL. J gave up 3 bases and V 1 base, and 2 bases lay outside the gene matches. CDR3 bases: TGCGCCAGCAGCCAAGTAACTAGCGGCTACGAGCAGTACTTC. Translating gives CASSQVTSGYEQYF.